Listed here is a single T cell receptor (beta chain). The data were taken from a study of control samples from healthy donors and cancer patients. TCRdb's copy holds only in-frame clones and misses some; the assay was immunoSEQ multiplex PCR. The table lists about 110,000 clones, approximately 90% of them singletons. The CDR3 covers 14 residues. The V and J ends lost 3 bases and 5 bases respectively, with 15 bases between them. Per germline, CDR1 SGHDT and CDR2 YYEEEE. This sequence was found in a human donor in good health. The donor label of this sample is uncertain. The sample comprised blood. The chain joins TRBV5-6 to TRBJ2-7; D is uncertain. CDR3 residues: CASSSNLVLDEQYF. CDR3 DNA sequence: TGTGCCAGCAGCTCCAACCTGGTTTTGGACGAGCAGTACTTC.